The sequence of this T cell receptor beta chain was determined in a study of T-cell reconstitution after alpha-beta-depleted transplantation in children. Study findings and constraints: Recipient T cells and thymic progenitors that survived were the source of the high TCRbeta diversity seen at day 60 in some patients. There were reportedly several hundred expanded graft clones from which alpha-beta T cells came about two months after transplant. Most T-cell counts and diversity one year after the transplant came from T cells that were newly produced.

CDR1 is LNHNV, CDR2 YYDKDF, per germline (reference sequence). The V and J ends lost 0 bases and 2 bases respectively, with 11 bases between them. The CDR3 spans 15 residues. The TCRbeta library was prepared with unique molecular identifiers. TCRdb called the PCR reads again in MiXCR, with one record for every CDR3 protein. Of about 980,000 distinct CDR3 sequences in the sample, around 30% were seen once. A word on this clonotype: What it binds is unknown.

The chain carries TRBV15 and TRBJ2-7; TRBD1 is a possible D gene (5 bases). Sequenced material: PBMCs, mostly from graft donor cells, taken 360 days after TCRalphabeta/CD19-depleted stem cell transplant. The TCR comes from a boy less than two years old who had a stem cell transplant for SCID, so the T cells may come from the graft donor. The CDR3 DNA is TGTGCCACCAGCAGAGAAGGCAGGGCCCCCTACGAGCAGTACTTC. Amino acid sequence: CATSREGRAPYEQYF.